This T cell receptor beta chain was sequenced for a study of blood T cell repertoires in COVID-19. This clone was seen a single time. Produced via immunoSEQ multiplex PCR; TCRdb's table is partial and in-frame only. This table has over 200,000 clones, under 90% appearing once. CDR1 is MDHEN, CDR2 SYDVKM, per germline. The CDR3 sequence is 13 residues long. V was pared by 5 bases and J by 5 bases, with 11 bases between. The sequenced material came from peripheral blood. The gene calls are TRBV28 and TRBJ2-3; perhaps TRBD1 as D (6 bases). The sequence was collected from an elderly woman with active or convalescent COVID-19. DNA for the CDR3: TGTGCCAGCAGTATACCAGGGGTAGATACGCAGTATTTT. Translated, it gives CASSIPGVDTQYF.